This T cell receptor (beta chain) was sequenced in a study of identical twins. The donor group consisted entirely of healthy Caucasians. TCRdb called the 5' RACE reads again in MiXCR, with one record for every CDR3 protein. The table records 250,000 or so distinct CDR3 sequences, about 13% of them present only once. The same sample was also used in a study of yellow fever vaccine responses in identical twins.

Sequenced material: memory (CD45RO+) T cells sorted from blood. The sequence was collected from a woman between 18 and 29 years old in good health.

The chain's CDR3 is CASSLPGSQPSYEQYF. The DNA for the CDR3 is TGTGCCAGCAGCTTGCCAGGATCTCAGCCATCCTACGAGCAGTACTTC. The V gene is TRBV5-4, the J gene TRBJ2-7, with no clear D. Germline values: CDR1 SGHNT, CDR2 YYREEE (reference sequence). CDR3 size: 16 residues. Deletions cut 1 base from V and 1 base from J, with 15 bases between.